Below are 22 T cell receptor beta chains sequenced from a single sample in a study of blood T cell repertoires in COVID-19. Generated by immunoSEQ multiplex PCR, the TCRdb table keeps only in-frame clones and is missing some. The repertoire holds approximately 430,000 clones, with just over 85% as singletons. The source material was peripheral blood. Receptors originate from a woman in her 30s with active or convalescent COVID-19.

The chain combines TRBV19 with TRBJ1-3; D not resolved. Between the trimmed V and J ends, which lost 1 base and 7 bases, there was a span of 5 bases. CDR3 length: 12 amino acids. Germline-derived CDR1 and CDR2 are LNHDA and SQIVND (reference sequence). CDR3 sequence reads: CASSIGRNTIYF. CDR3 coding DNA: TGTGCCAGTAGTATAGGGAGGAACACCATATATTTT.

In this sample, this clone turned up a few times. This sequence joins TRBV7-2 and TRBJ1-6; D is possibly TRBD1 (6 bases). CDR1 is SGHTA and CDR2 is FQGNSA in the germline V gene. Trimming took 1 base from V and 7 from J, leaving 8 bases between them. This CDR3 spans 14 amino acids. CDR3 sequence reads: CASSLGGLNSPLHF. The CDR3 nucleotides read TGTGCCAGCAGCTTAGGGGGGCTGAATTCACCCCTCCACTTT.

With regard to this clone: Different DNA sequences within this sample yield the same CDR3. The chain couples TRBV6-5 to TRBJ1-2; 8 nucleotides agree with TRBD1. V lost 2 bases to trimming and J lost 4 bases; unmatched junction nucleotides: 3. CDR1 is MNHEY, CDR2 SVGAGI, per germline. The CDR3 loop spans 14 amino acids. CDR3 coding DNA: TGTGCCAGCAGTTACGGACAGGGCGGCTATGGCTACACCTTC. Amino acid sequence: CASSYGQGGYGYTF.

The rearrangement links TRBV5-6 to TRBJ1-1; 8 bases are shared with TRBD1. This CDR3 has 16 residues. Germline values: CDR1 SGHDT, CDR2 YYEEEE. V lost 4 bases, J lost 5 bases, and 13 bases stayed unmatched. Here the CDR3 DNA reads TGTGCCAGCAGCCCACGGGGACAGGTGGGGTGGACTGAAGCTTTCTTT. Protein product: CASSPRGQVGWTEAFF.

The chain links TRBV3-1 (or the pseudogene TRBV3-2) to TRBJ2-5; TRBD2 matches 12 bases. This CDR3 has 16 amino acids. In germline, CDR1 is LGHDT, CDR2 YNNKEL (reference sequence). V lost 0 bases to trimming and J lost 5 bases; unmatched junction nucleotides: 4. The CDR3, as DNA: TGTGCCAGCAGCCAAGAGCGACTAGCGGGAGTGGAGACCCAGTACTTC. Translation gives CASSQERLAGVETQYF.

CDR3 amino acids: CASSIGDRDTQYF. The CDR3 bases are TGTGCCAGTAGTATCGGGGACAGAGATACGCAGTATTTT. V usage is TRBV19 and J usage is TRBJ2-3, with 7 positions matching TRBD1. The CDR3 has 13 residues. Germline assignment: CDR1 LNHDA and CDR2 SQIVND (reference sequence). The J segment lost 5 bases and the V segment lost 3 bases, leaving 2 bases of the junction unmatched.

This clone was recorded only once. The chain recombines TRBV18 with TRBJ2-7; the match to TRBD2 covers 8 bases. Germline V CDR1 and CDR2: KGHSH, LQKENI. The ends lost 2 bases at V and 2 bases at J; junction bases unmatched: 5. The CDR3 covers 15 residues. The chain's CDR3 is CASSPENGRAYEQYF. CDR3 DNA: TGTGCCAGCTCACCAGAAAACGGGAGGGCCTACGAGCAGTACTTC.

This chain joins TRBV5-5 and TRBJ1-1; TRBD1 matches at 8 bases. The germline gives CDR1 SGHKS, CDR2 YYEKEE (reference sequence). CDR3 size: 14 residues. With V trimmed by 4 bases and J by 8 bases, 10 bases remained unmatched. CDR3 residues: CASSTYDRGIEAFF. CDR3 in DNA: TGTGCCAGCAGCACCTACGACAGGGGAATAGAAGCTTTCTTT.

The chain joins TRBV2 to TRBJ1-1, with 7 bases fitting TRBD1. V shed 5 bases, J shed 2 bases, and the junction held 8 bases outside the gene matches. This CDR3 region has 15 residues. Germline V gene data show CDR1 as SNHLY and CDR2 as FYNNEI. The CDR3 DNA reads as TGTGCCAGCAGTTACCCCGGGACAGACAACACTGAAGCTTTCTTT. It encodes CASSYPGTDNTEAFF.

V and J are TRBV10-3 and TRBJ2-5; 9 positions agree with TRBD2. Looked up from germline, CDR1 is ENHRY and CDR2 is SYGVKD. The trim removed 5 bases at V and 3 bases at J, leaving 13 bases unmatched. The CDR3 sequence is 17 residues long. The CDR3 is CAISPKGGLAGKETQYF. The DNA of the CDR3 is TGTGCCATCAGTCCCAAGGGTGGTCTAGCGGGGAAAGAGACCCAGTACTTC.

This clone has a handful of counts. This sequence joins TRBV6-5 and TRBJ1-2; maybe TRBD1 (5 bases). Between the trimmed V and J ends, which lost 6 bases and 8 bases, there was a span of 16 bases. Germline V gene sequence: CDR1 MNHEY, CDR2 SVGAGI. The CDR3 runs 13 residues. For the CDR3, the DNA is TGTGCCAGCAGGACCCCAGGGAGGGTCGGCTACACCTTC. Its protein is CASRTPGRVGYTF.

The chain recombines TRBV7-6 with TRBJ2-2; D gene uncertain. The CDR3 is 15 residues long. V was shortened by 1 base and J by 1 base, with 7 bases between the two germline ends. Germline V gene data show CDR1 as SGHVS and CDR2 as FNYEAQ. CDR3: CASSLERGNTGELFF. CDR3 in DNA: TGTGCCAGCAGCTTAGAGCGCGGGAACACCGGGGAGCTGTTTTTT.

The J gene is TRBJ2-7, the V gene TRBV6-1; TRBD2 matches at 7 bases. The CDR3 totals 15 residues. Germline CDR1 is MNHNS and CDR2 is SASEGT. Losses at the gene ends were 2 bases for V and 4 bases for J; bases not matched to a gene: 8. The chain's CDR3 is CASSERGGEPYEQYF. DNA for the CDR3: TGTGCCAGCAGTGAACGTGGGGGGGAGCCTTACGAGCAGTACTTC.

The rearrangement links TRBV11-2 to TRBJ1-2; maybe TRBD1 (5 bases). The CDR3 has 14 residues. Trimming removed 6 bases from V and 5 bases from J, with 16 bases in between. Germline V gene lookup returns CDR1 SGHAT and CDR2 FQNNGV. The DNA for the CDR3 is TGTGCCAGCAGAACGACAGCGGGGCGTTATGGCTACACCTTC. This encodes CASRTTAGRYGYTF.

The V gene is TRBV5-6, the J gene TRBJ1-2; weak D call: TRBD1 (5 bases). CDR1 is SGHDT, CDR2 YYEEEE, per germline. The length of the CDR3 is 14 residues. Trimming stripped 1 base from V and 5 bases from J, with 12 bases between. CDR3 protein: CASSLSPGHYGYTF. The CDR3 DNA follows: TGTGCCAGCAGCTTGTCCCCAGGACATTATGGCTACACCTTC.

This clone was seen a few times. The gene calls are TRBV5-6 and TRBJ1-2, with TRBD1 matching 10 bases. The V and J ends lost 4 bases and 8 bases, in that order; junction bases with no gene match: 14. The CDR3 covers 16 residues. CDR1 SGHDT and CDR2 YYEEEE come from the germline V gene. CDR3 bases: TGTGCCAGCAGCATTGACGGGACAGGGGTGGCTGTCGGCTACACCTTC. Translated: CASSIDGTGVAVGYTF.

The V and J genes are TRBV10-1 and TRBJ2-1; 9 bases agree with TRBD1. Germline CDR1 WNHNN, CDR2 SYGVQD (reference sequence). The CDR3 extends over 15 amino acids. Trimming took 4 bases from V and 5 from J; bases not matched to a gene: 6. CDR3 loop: CASSGPGQGDNEQFF. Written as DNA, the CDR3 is TGCGCCAGCAGTGGTCCGGGACAGGGAGACAATGAGCAGTTCTTC.

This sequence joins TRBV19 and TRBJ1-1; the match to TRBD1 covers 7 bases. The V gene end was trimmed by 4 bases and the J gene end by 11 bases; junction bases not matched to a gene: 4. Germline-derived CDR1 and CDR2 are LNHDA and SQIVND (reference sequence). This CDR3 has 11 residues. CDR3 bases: TGTGCCAGTAGTACAGGGGGGTATGCTTTCTTT. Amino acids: CASSTGGYAFF.

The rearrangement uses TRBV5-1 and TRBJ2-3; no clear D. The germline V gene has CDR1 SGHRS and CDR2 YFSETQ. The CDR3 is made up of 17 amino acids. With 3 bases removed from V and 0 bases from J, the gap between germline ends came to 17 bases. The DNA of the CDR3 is TGCGCCAGCAGCTACGCTGCGGTCGGCCCCAGCACAGATACGCAGTATTTT. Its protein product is CASSYAAVGPSTDTQYF.

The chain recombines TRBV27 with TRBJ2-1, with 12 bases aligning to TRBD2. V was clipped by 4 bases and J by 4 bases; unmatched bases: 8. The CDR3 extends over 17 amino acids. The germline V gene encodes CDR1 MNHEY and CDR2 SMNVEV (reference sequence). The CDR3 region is CASSSRLAGAMYNEQFF. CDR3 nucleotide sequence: TGTGCCAGCAGTTCCCGACTAGCGGGGGCAATGTACAATGAGCAGTTCTTC.

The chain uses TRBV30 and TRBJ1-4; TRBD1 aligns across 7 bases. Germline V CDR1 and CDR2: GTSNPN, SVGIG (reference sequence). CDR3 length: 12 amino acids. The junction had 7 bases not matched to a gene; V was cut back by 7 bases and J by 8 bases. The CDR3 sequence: CASEQGNEKLFF. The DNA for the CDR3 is TGTGCCTCCGAACAGGGGAACGAAAAACTGTTTTTT.

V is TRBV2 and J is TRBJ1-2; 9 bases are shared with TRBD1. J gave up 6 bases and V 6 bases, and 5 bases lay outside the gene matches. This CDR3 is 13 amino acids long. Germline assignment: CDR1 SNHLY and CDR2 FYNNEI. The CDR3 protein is CASSGTGQHGYTF. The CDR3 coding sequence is TGTGCCAGCAGCGGGACAGGGCAACATGGCTACACCTTC.